These 25 T cell receptor beta chains originate from one sample sequenced in a study of Graves' ophthalmopathy and Graves' hyperthyroidism. As the template, RNA transcripts were used to amplify TCR beta CDR3 regions. The first-round RT-PCR employed HTBI primers together with the Qiagen OneStep RT-PCR kit. A multiplex PCR was then performed as the second round. TCRdb independently ran MiXCR on the multiplex PCR reads; one entry per CDR3 protein. The sample holds about 400,000 distinct CDR3 sequences; over 15% are singletons and the top ten take about 7%. Source material: peripheral blood. These receptors were collected from a woman between 18 and 29 years old with stable Graves' hyperthyroidism.

This clonotype was seen ten or more times. J is TRBJ2-1 and V is TRBV12-3 or TRBV12-4, with TRBD2 matching over 8 bases. This CDR3 contains 12 residues. With 6 bases clipped from V and 10 bases from J, the junction kept 5 bases outside the gene matches. CDR3 amino acids: CASRVAGWEQFF. For the CDR3, the DNA is TGTGCCAGCAGGGTAGCGGGGTGGGAGCAGTTCTTC.

This chain uses TRBV5-6 with TRBJ2-2; D not certain. From germline, CDR1 is SGHDT and CDR2 YYEEEE. Trimming cost V 4 bases and J 5 bases, with 12 bases left between them. This CDR3 is 14 amino acids long. In DNA, the CDR3 is TGTGCCAGCAGCCCGCCATCCATAACCGGGGAGCTGTTTTTT. Its protein is CASSPPSITGELFF.

This clonotype showed up many times. The V gene is TRBV12-5, the J gene TRBJ2-7; D not resolved. The ends were cut back, 1 base at V and 0 bases at J, with 28 bases in the middle. Germline CDR1 LGHNT, CDR2 FRNRAP. The CDR3 is 21 residues long. DNA for the CDR3: TGTGCTAGTGGTTTGGCTACGATATATTCTCCGGAAACAGTGAGCTCCTACGAGCAGTACTTC. This translates into CASGLATIYSPETVSSYEQYF.

This clonotype was observed at least ten times. The chain recombines TRBV4-2 with TRBJ1-2; 9 bases line up with TRBD1. The length of the CDR3 is 17 residues. Germline loops: CDR1 LGHNA, CDR2 YNFKEQ. After removal of 5 bases from V and 5 bases from J, the junction contained 15 bases not matched to a gene. CDR3 protein: CASSAGTGLALFYGYTF. The CDR3 coding sequence is TGTGCCAGCAGCGCGGGGACAGGGCTGGCTCTTTTTTATGGCTACACCTTC.

This clonotype was observed a few times. This CDR3 is CASSLRGVQGSTGELFF. As DNA, the CDR3 is TGTGCCAGCAGCTTAAGGGGGGTACAGGGGTCCACCGGGGAGCTGTTTTTT. The V and J genes are TRBV7-8 and TRBJ2-2, with D tentatively TRBD1 (7 bases). Trimming pared 2 bases from V and 4 bases from J, leaving 17 bases between. The CDR3 extends over 17 amino acids. CDR1 is SGHVS, CDR2 FQNEAQ, per germline.

The chain has TRBV11-2 and TRBJ2-5; 13 bases match TRBD2. Trimming removed 5 bases from V and 7 bases from J; junction bases left unmatched: 4. Germline V lookup: CDR1 SGHAT, CDR2 FQNNGV. The CDR3 has 14 residues. DNA for the CDR3: TGTGCCAGCAGCCCACTAGCGGGGGGGTGGACCCAGTACTTC. Protein product: CASSPLAGGWTQYF.

The sample holds many counts of this clonotype. This could be a read error, since a much larger clone is one nucleotide away. The chain employs TRBV6-1 and TRBJ1-1, with TRBD1 as a possible D gene (5 bases). CDR1 is MNHNS and CDR2 is SASEGT in the germline V gene. Between the trimmed V and J ends, which lost 6 bases and 6 bases, there was a span of 14 bases. CDR3 length: 13 amino acids. The CDR3 here is CASSLQVAAEAFF. As DNA, the CDR3 is TGTGCCAGCAGCCTACAGGTGGCCGCTGAAGCTTTCTTT.

On this clonotype itself: At one of its ends the junction is not consistent with the germline gene, which may arise from a read error. The chain recombines TRBV4-1 with TRBJ2-4; 10 bases fit TRBD1. CDR3 length: 17 amino acids. Germline values: CDR1 MGHRA, CDR2 YSYEKL. The CDR3 DNA follows: TGCGCCAGCAGCCAAGCCGGAACCGGGACAGGGGATAACATTAAGTACTTC. This translates into CASSQAGTGTGDNIKYF.

This clonotype showed up many times. The chain has TRBV14 and TRBJ1-2, with unresolved D. Between the trimmed V and J ends, which lost 1 base and 7 bases, there was a span of 10 bases. This CDR3 contains 13 residues. The germline CDR1 and CDR2 sequences are SGHDN and FVKESK. This CDR3 is CASSQGSGIGYTF. The CDR3 nucleotides are TGTGCCAGCAGCCAAGGCTCGGGGATTGGCTACACCTTC.

This clonotype was seen ten or more times. The rearrangement joins TRBV7-2 to TRBJ1-5; D possibly corresponds to TRBD1 (5 bases). V was shortened by 1 base and J by 5 bases, with 12 bases between the two germline ends. Germline assignment: CDR1 SGHTA and CDR2 FQGNSA. This CDR3 contains 15 residues. This CDR3 is CASSLGGRGYQPQHF. The CDR3 nucleotides read TGTGCCAGCAGCTTAGGGGGGAGGGGATATCAGCCCCAGCATTTT. Full variable domain (outside the CDR3, taken from reference TRBV7-2 and TRBJ1-5): GAGVSQSPSNKVTEKGKDVELRCDPISGHTALYWYRQSLGQGLEFLIYFQGNSAPDKSGLPSDRFSAERTGGSVSTLTIQRTQQEDSAVYLCASSLGGRGYQPQHFGDGTRLSIL.

This clonotype was found many times. The CDR3 protein is CASSYRFDPDSPLHF. The CDR3 DNA is TGTGCCAGCAGTTACCGCTTCGATCCGGATTCACCCCTCCACTTT. The chain couples TRBV6-5 to TRBJ1-6, with D uncertain. CDR1 and CDR2 (germline): MNHEY, SVGAGI. V gave up 2 bases and J gave up 8 bases, with 13 bases separating them. This CDR3 region has 15 residues.

This clonotype was seen ten or more times. V and J are TRBV12-3 or TRBV12-4 and TRBJ2-5; D is unresolved. The CDR3 covers 12 residues. With 3 bases removed from V and 3 bases from J, the gap between germline ends came to 5 bases. Here the CDR3 reads CASSFREETQYF. The CDR3 DNA is TGTGCCAGCAGTTTTAGGGAAGAGACCCAGTACTTC.

This clonotype has ten or more counts. The chain couples TRBV28 to TRBJ1-2; maybe TRBD1 (5 bases). V lost 2 bases to trimming and J lost 4 bases, with 8 bases between them. Germline CDR1 and CDR2: MDHEN and SYDVKM. This CDR3 contains 13 residues. CDR3 bases: TGTGCCAGCAGTTTAGGACACATCTATGGCTACACCTTC. As protein: CASSLGHIYGYTF.

This clonotype is classed as medium-sized (0.01 to 0.1%). The rearrangement joins TRBV12-3 or TRBV12-4 to TRBJ1-1; D not resolved. The CDR3 sequence is 14 residues long. Trimming removed 0 bases from V and 2 bases from J, with 7 bases in between. The CDR3: CASSLAAVNTEAFF. The CDR3 DNA sequence: TGTGCCAGCAGTTTAGCAGCGGTTAACACTGAAGCTTTCTTT.

This clonotype was found many times. The V and J genes are TRBV19 and TRBJ1-5, with 9 bases fitting TRBD1. This CDR3 has 14 amino acids. Trimming at V came to 10 bases and at J to 6 bases, leaving 10 bases not matched to a gene. Germline-derived CDR1 and CDR2 are LNHDA and SQIVND (reference sequence). The chain's CDR3 is CATHQGTGIQPQHF. The CDR3 nucleotides are TGTGCCACTCACCAGGGGACAGGGATTCAGCCCCAGCATTTT.

This clonotype was seen ten or more times. The chain employs TRBV7-2 and TRBJ2-5; D is unresolved. Trimming took off 5 bases at V and 2 bases at J, with 3 bases between the two ends. This CDR3 has 11 amino acids. The germline V gene encodes CDR1 SGHTA and CDR2 FQGNSA. The CDR3 region is CASSEQETQYF. The CDR3 DNA reads TGTGCCAGCAGCGAGCAAGAGACCCAGTACTTC.

V gene TRBV6-4 combines with J gene TRBJ2-2; D is unresolved. CDR3 length: 14 amino acids. Trimming pared 3 bases from V and 7 bases from J, leaving 12 bases between. Germline values: CDR1 MRHNA, CDR2 SNTAGT. The CDR3 protein is CASSDWPRDGELFF. In DNA form, the CDR3 reads TGTGCCAGCAGTGATTGGCCCAGAGACGGGGAGCTGTTTTTT.

This clonotype was seen at least ten times. The chain is built from TRBV12-3 or TRBV12-4 and TRBJ1-3, with 10 bases identical to TRBD1. CDR3 size: 15 residues. The V and J ends lost 6 bases and 4 bases, in that order; junction bases with no gene match: 6. In nucleotides, the CDR3 is TGTGCCAGCAGAAGACAGGGGGCGCGGGGAAACACCATATATTTT. Protein product: CASRRQGARGNTIYF.

The gene calls are TRBV4-2 and TRBJ2-2, with TRBD2 as a possible D gene (5 bases). CDR3 length: 16 residues. V lost 0 bases, J lost 2 bases, and 10 bases lay in between. Looked up from germline, CDR1 is LGHNA and CDR2 is YNFKEQ. CDR3 sequence (DNA): TGTGCCAGCAGCCAAGAGCCTAGCCCTAACACCGGGGAGCTGTTTTTT. Encoded protein: CASSQEPSPNTGELFF.

J is TRBJ2-4 and V is TRBV4-2, with TRBD2 as a possible D gene (6 bases). CDR1 is LGHNA and CDR2 is YNFKEQ in the germline V gene. The germline V and J ends were trimmed by 1 base and 8 bases, with 15 bases remaining between them. The CDR3 extends over 15 amino acids. CDR3 DNA: TGTGCCAGCAGCCAAGTTGGCTCTAGCGCGGACATTCAGTACTTC. Amino acids: CASSQVGSSADIQYF.

This clonotype was seen many times. J is TRBJ2-2 and V is TRBV19, with a possible D match to TRBD1 (5 bases). This CDR3 region has 16 residues. V lost 2 bases and J 6 bases, leaving 16 bases between the germline ends. CDR1 LNHDA and CDR2 SQIVND come from the germline V gene (reference sequence). In nucleotides, the CDR3 is TGTGCCAGTAGTATAACAGGTTCCGTCGTAGCCGGGGAGCTGTTTTTT. This sequence encodes CASSITGSVVAGELFF.

This clonotype came up many times. This rearrangement joins TRBV28 to TRBJ2-7; TRBD1 agrees at 9 bases. The CDR3 sequence is 16 residues long. With V trimmed by 3 bases and J by 3 bases, 9 bases remained unmatched. Per the germline V gene, CDR1 is MDHEN and CDR2 is SYDVKM. The CDR3 loop is CASSFAVGQGFYEQYF. CDR3 nucleotide sequence: TGTGCCAGCAGTTTTGCCGTTGGACAGGGGTTCTACGAGCAGTACTTC.

This clonotype was picked up many times. The chain combines TRBV10-3 with TRBJ2-5, with D possibly matching TRBD1 (5 bases). The length of the CDR3 is 14 residues. V lost 6 bases, J lost 5 bases, and 16 bases lay in between. The germline gives CDR1 ENHRY, CDR2 SYGVKD. The CDR3 DNA follows: TGTGCCATCAGATCCAGGGATACCGATGAGACCCAGTACTTC. It yields the protein CAIRSRDTDETQYF.

This clonotype was observed at least ten times. The rearrangement joins TRBV29-1 to TRBJ2-5; 7 bases line up with TRBD1. With V trimmed by 6 bases and J by 2 bases, 6 bases remained unmatched. This CDR3 has 13 residues. Germline V CDR1 and CDR2: SQVTM, ANQGSEA. CDR3 nucleotide sequence: TGCAGCGTGGCCTGGACAGGACAAGAGACCCAGTACTTC. Translated, it gives CSVAWTGQETQYF.

This clonotype was counted at least ten times. The V gene is TRBV7-8, the J gene TRBJ1-3; 7 bases match TRBD1. With 5 bases clipped from V and 5 bases from J, the junction kept 6 bases outside the gene matches. The germline gives CDR1 SGHVS, CDR2 FQNEAQ. The CDR3 is made up of 14 amino acids. The CDR3 nucleotides are TGTGCCAGCAGCCCCGGACAGGCGAGAAACACCATATATTTT. Protein sequence: CASSPGQARNTIYF.